The clone carrying this T cell receptor beta chain was seen more than once but under ten times. No antigen is known for it. The sample is drawn from a study of T cell repertoires in cytomegalovirus infection. Across the whole study: Shared public TCR beta signatures pointed to both CMV infection and a matching HLA type. Study-wide points: Cumulative public TCR beta family frequency identified carriers of CMV plus the relevant HLA. Clonotypes of TCR beta that were HLA-C-restricted and CMV-specific dominated the ex vivo response.

Losses at the gene ends were 8 bases for V and 8 bases for J; bases not matched to a gene: 3. CDR1 and CDR2 (germline): MDHEN, SYDVKM. The CDR3 totals 12 residues. MiXCR, run by TCRdb on the reads, gives a single entry per CDR3 protein. The sample gives 150,000 to 200,000 distinct CDR3 sequences, approximately 15% of which show up once; over 20% is in the top ten. The sequence came from a human donor in good health (CMV status not recorded). Some clones in this sample may be carry-over from other donors' samples. The specimen sequenced was PBMCs. The gene calls are TRBV28 and TRBJ1-3, with 10 bases aligning to TRBD1. CDR3 amino acids: CASGTGVDTIYF. CDR3 bases: TGTGCCAGCGGGACAGGGGTAGACACCATATATTTT.